Sequencing of this T cell receptor (beta chain) was carried out in a study of T cells expressing NK-cell markers. Study results and limitations: In four donors, these clonotypes also led the CD3+CD56-NKG2C+ fraction. In about six donors, dominant CD3+CD56+NKG2C+ clonotypes ranked among the top 10 CD8+ clonotypes.

The CDR3 is made up of 15 amino acids. The V gene's germline CDR1 is SGHRS and CDR2 YFSETQ. Reanalyzing the 5' RACE reads, TCRdb keeps one entry per CDR3 protein, without DNA. In all, the sample yields hundreds of thousands of distinct CDR3 sequences. For this clonotype: Its antigen is unidentified.

The TCR comes from a man aged 18-70 years in good health. Material for sequencing was blood T cells: a sorted CD56 or NKG2C T cell subset, CD4+ or CD8+ T cells, or bulk PBMC T cells (not recorded which). The V and J genes are TRBV5-1 and TRBJ2-1; the D call of TRBD2 rests on TCRdb alone, since no DNA is present to check it. This chain's CDR3 is CASSLVAGGYNEQFF.